The clone carrying this T cell receptor (beta chain) was seen at least ten times. The sample belongs to a study of T cells of healthy individuals. MiXCR, applied by TCRdb to the 5' RACE reads, yields one record per CDR3 protein. Of 50,000 to 55,000 distinct CDR3 sequences listed, 14% to 15% are singletons. The V segment lost 7 bases and the J segment 4 bases; nucleotides outside the gene matches: 6. Germline CDR1 is SNHLY and CDR2 is FYNNEI. This CDR3 has 16 amino acids. The chain combines TRBV2 with TRBJ2-5; 16 bases map to TRBD2. The sequence was collected from a human donor in good health. The CDR3: CASTGTSGGAGETQYF. For the CDR3, the DNA is TGTGCCAGCACCGGGACTAGCGGGGGGGCCGGAGAGACCCAGTACTTC.